This TCR beta chain was identified in a study of blood T cell repertoires in COVID-19. Study context: The study drew acute and convalescent COVID-19 samples from the United States, Italy and Spain.

As handled by the study authors: The authors estimated nucleated cell counts from reference gene primer amplification. The protocol was immunoSEQ multiplex PCR, while the TCRdb copy is restricted to in-frame clones and leaves out a portion. V, J and clone size were drawn from that table, and D and trimming were deduced from the DNA. The table lists around 360,000 clones, more than 85% of them singletons. V lost 3 bases, J lost 7 bases, and 4 bases stayed unmatched. This CDR3 is 12 amino acids long. The germline gives CDR1 GTSNPN, CDR2 SVGIG (reference sequence). Sequencing input: PBMCs or T cells enriched from blood (not recorded which). This chain uses TRBV30 with TRBJ2-7; 9 bases line up with TRBD2. The receptor was isolated from a woman aged 25 to 39 who had recovered from COVID-19. This chain's CDR3 is CAWSWGLAEQYF. CDR3 bases: TGTGCCTGGAGCTGGGGACTAGCAGAGCAGTACTTC.